This T cell receptor (beta chain) was captured by sequencing in a study of post-analysis software for immune sequencing data. Tagging with unique molecular identifiers was a feature of the TCR beta cDNA libraries. TCRdb analysed the PCR reads with MiXCR anew, one entry per CDR3 protein. Of approximately 730,000 distinct CDR3 sequences in the sample, more than 45% were seen once. Sequenced material: blood. The source is a girl between 5 and 17 years old with multiple sclerosis.

CDR3 sequence (DNA): TGTGCCAGCACCCCCTTCCGGGACAGCAAACAAGAGACCCAGTACTTC. Translating gives CASTPFRDSKQETQYF. The V gene is TRBV12-3 or TRBV12-4, the J gene TRBJ2-5; 7 bases map to TRBD1. The ends lost 7 bases at V and 2 bases at J; junction bases unmatched: 13. The CDR3 length is 16 residues.